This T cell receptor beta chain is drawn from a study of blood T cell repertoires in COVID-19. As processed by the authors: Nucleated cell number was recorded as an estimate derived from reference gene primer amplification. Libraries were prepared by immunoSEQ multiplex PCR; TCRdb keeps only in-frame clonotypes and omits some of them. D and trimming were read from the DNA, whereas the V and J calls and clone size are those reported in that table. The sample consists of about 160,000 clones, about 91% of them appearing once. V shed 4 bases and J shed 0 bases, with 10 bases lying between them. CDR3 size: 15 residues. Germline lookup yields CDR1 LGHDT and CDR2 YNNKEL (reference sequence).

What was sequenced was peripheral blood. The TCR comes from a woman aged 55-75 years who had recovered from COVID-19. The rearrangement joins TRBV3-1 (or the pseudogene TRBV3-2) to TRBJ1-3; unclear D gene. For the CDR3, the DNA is TGTGCCAGCAGCCCCCGTCCCTCCTCTGGAAACACCATATATTTT. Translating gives CASSPRPSSGNTIYF.